This paragraph reports one T cell receptor (beta chain). No antigen is known for it. This sample was included in a study of beta chain features in type 1 diabetes. Overall study context: Age, gender and cell yields were similar between patients and healthy donors. Cells sorted and examined across all samples totaled roughly 98 million. Findings of the study overall: At VDJ recombination sites, type 1 diabetes patients had fewer insertions and more deleted nucleotides. Healthy donors had naive, central memory and Treg TCRB repertoires that appeared less similar than those seen among patients.

The whole isolated RNA underwent reverse transcription, so sequencing captured expressed TCRB transcripts. Clones were sequenced by immunoSEQ multiplex PCR, and TCRdb holds only the in-frame ones, with some missing. The sample comprises 620,000 or so clones, roughly 16% of which are singletons, and approximately 0.087% rests with the top ten. Germline V gene data show CDR1 as KGHSH and CDR2 as LQKENI. The CDR3 spans 13 residues. V lost 3 bases, J lost 8 bases, and 13 bases lay in between. The V gene is TRBV18, the J gene TRBJ1-1, with D perhaps matching TRBD1 (6 bases). The sequencing sample was made of naive CD4+ T cells from blood. The receptor was derived from a man between 18 and 29 years old in good health. The DNA of the CDR3 is TGTGCCAGCTCACCTATAACAGGGACCGAAGCTTTCTTT. The encoded protein is CASSPITGTEAFF.